This TCR beta chain comes out of a study of Graves' ophthalmopathy and Graves' hyperthyroidism. Study-wide results and limits: A 13-signature model separated ophthalmopathy from stable hyperthyroidism, roughly 85% sensitivity, approximately 84% specificity.

Certain patients were not enrolled. These were patients with other autoimmune diseases, uncontrolled infections, pregnancy or lactation. This clonotype was observed a few times. Its antigen is still unknown. The germline V gene has CDR1 SGHAT and CDR2 FQDESV (reference sequence). This CDR3 has 12 amino acids. Trimming pared 5 bases from V and 4 bases from J, leaving 9 bases between. The study amplified TCR beta CDR3 regions using RNA transcripts. The authors performed first-round RT-PCR with HTBI primers and then a second-round multiplex PCR. TCRdb redid the calling of the multiplex PCR reads with MiXCR, one entry per CDR3 protein. The sample consists of 650,000 to 900,000 distinct CDR3 sequences, around 40% of them appearing once.

This TCR came from an adult man with Graves' ophthalmopathy. The sample comprised peripheral blood. This chain connects TRBV11-1 to TRBJ2-7; possibly TRBD1 or TRBD2 for D (5 bases each). CDR3 sequence: CASSRGEYEQYF. CDR3 nucleotides: TGTGCCAGCAGCAGAGGGGAGTACGAGCAGTACTTC.